These 25 T cell receptor beta chains were all obtained from the same sample, sequenced in a study of naive and memory T cell subsets. An equimolar mix of two oligonucleotides served as the beta constant-region primer for TRBC1 and TRBC2. A single record per CDR3 protein comes from TCRdb applying MiXCR to the UMI-ligation and nested PCR reads. The sample carries roughly 140,000 distinct CDR3 sequences, over 15% recorded once. The sample comprised naive CD4+ T cells from blood. These TCRs come from a human donor in good health.

This clonotype was detected a few times. The chain employs TRBV12-3 or TRBV12-4 and TRBJ1-2; the D is unclear. Trimming stripped 3 bases from V and 3 bases from J, with 8 bases between. The CDR3 is made up of 13 amino acids. CDR3 bases: TGTGCCAGCAGTTTCTGGGGTGACTATGGCTACACCTTC. Translation: CASSFWGDYGYTF.

This clonotype was picked up a small number of times. CDR3 nucleotide sequence: TGTGCCACCAGTGATGTGGTAGGACCCAATGAGCAGTTCTTC. Translated: CATSDVVGPNEQFF. The chain carries TRBV24-1 and TRBJ2-1; no reliable D call. This CDR3 spans 14 amino acids. Germline values: CDR1 KGHDR, CDR2 SFDVKD. The V gene lost 3 bases and the J gene lost 6 bases, with 11 bases spanning the gap.

The table lists this clonotype with a few counts. J is TRBJ1-5 and V is TRBV4-2; 7 nucleotides match TRBD1. CDR3 length equals 15 residues. From germline, CDR1 is LGHNA and CDR2 YNFKEQ. Germline trimming cut 3 bases from V and 5 bases from J; bases unmatched to any gene: 7. The CDR3 DNA reads as TGTGCCAGCAGCCAGGGTCAGGGGGTGGATCAGCCCCAGCATTTT. It translates to CASSQGQGVDQPQHF.

The gene calls are TRBV7-9 and TRBJ2-5; possibly TRBD1 for D (5 bases). Trimming stripped 1 base from V and 0 bases from J, with 15 bases between. CDR1 and CDR2 from the germline V gene are SEHNR and FQNEAQ (reference sequence). The CDR3 totals 17 residues. The chain's CDR3 is CASSLGVSGPNQETQYF. The CDR3 DNA sequence: TGTGCCAGCAGCTTAGGGGTTTCAGGGCCAAACCAAGAGACCCAGTACTTC.

V and J are TRBV20-1 and TRBJ2-1; D not certain. The CDR3 totals 12 residues. The germline V gene encodes CDR1 DFQATT and CDR2 SNEGSKA (reference sequence). V lost 0 bases to trimming and J lost 14 bases, with 14 bases between them. CDR3 region: CSAREVAVVEFF. DNA for the CDR3: TGCAGTGCTAGAGAGGTAGCCGTGGTGGAGTTCTTC.

This clonotype was counted only a few times. CDR3 residues: CASSSAGGSYEQYF. The CDR3 DNA reads as TGTGCCAGCAGTAGTGCCGGGGGATCCTACGAGCAGTACTTC. The chain joins TRBV28 to TRBJ2-7; D might be TRBD2 (6 bases). Germline CDR1 MDHEN, CDR2 SYDVKM. This CDR3 contains 14 residues. V was clipped by 5 bases and J by 1 base, with 12 bases between them.

This clonotype was counted a few times. The chain uses TRBV20-1 and TRBJ2-5; no clear D. V was pared by 0 bases and J by 9 bases, with 17 bases between. This CDR3 has 14 amino acids. The germline V gene encodes CDR1 DFQATT and CDR2 SNEGSKA (reference sequence). CDR3 in amino acids: CSARDRATSRAQYF. The CDR3 coding sequence is TGCAGTGCTAGAGATAGGGCTACCTCCCGGGCCCAGTACTTC.

This chain uses TRBV4-3 with TRBJ2-3; TRBD2 matches at 9 bases. Germline values: CDR1 LGHNA, CDR2 YSLEER. The CDR3 has 16 residues. J was trimmed by 3 bases and V by 1 base; bases with no gene match: 5. The CDR3 DNA reads as TGCGCCAGCAGCCAAGCTAGCGGGATGGGGACAGATACGCAGTATTTT. The encoded protein is CASSQASGMGTDTQYF.

This clonotype was seen only a few times. The V and J genes are TRBV6-2 or TRBV6-3 and TRBJ1-1; TRBD1 aligns across 9 bases. Trimming removed 7 bases from V and 4 bases from J; junction bases left unmatched: 13. The CDR3 spans 16 residues. The germline V gene has CDR1 MNHEY and CDR2 SVGEGT. The CDR3 reads CASTPDRGVRSTEAFF. The CDR3 coding sequence is TGTGCCAGCACCCCGGACAGGGGTGTCCGGAGCACTGAAGCTTTCTTT.

This clonotype occurred a few times. The V gene is TRBV6-2 or TRBV6-3, the J gene TRBJ2-7; D is perhaps TRBD1 (6 bases). The CDR3 sequence is 12 residues long. Germline V lookup: CDR1 MNHEY, CDR2 SVGEGT. Trimming stripped 0 bases from V and 6 bases from J, with 6 bases between. CDR3 sequence (DNA): TGTGCCAGCAGTTACTCAGGGGGCGAGCAGTACTTC. This codes for CASSYSGGEQYF.

This clonotype showed up many times. This chain connects TRBV6-2 or TRBV6-3 to TRBJ2-7; 9 bases line up with TRBD1. The ends lost 2 bases at V and 5 bases at J; junction bases unmatched: 10. Looked up from germline, CDR1 is MNHEY and CDR2 is SVGEGT. The length of the CDR3 is 16 residues. The CDR3: CASSYPTTGTGNEQYF. The CDR3 DNA sequence: TGTGCCAGCAGTTACCCCACAACCGGGACAGGGAACGAGCAGTACTTC.

This clonotype was observed a few times. V gene TRBV30 combines with J gene TRBJ2-2; D is unclear. Deletions cut 3 bases from V and 5 bases from J, with 7 bases between. Germline CDR1 GTSNPN, CDR2 SVGIG (reference sequence). The CDR3 covers 12 residues. CDR3 DNA sequence: TGTGCCTGGAGGGGCGCGACCGGGGAGCTGTTTTTT. Its protein is CAWRGATGELFF. Full variable domain (missing parts from reference TRBV30 and TRBJ2-2): SQTIHQWPATLVQPVGSPLSLECTVEGTSNPNLYWYRQAAGRGLQLLFYSVGIGQISSEVPQNLSASRPQDRQFILSSKKLLLSDSGFYLCAWRGATGELFFGEGSRLTVL.

The gene calls are TRBV5-5 and TRBJ2-2; 7 bases line up with TRBD2. This CDR3 is 17 amino acids long. V shed 1 base, J shed 0 bases, and the junction held 6 bases outside the gene matches. Germline-derived CDR1 and CDR2 are SGHKS and YYEKEE (reference sequence). The CDR3 spells CASSLREGHPNTGELFF. The CDR3 DNA sequence: TGTGCCAGCAGCTTGAGGGAGGGGCACCCGAACACCGGGGAGCTGTTTTTT.

The chain carries TRBV19 and TRBJ2-1, with TRBD2 matching over 14 bases. This CDR3 comprises 17 residues. Germline V gene lookup returns CDR1 LNHDA and CDR2 SQIVND (reference sequence). J was trimmed by 7 bases and V by 5 bases; bases with no gene match: 10. Here the CDR3 reads CASSHPGLAGVENEQFF. The DNA of the CDR3 is TGTGCCAGTAGTCACCCGGGACTAGCGGGAGTGGAGAATGAGCAGTTCTTC.

This clonotype was seen a few times. The chain combines TRBV19 with TRBJ2-1; 7 positions match TRBD1. Germline trimming cut 3 bases from V and 6 bases from J; bases unmatched to any gene: 2. From germline, CDR1 is LNHDA and CDR2 SQIVND (reference sequence). The CDR3 runs to 13 residues. The CDR3 loop reads CASSIGTVNEQFF. The CDR3 DNA follows: TGTGCCAGTAGTATCGGGACAGTCAATGAGCAGTTCTTC.

The chain has TRBV5-5 and TRBJ2-7; 12 bases line up with TRBD2. J lost 4 bases, V lost 0 bases, and 2 bases had no gene match. The CDR3 length is 15 residues. In germline, CDR1 is SGHKS, CDR2 YYEKEE (reference sequence). The DNA of the CDR3 is TGTGCCAGCAGCTTGGTGACTAGCGGGAGTTACGAGCAGTACTTC. It encodes CASSLVTSGSYEQYF.

J is TRBJ1-3 and V is TRBV30; TRBD1 agrees at 7 bases. V shed 3 bases and J 2 bases; nucleotides not matched to a gene: 4. Looked up from germline, CDR1 is GTSNPN and CDR2 is SVGIG (reference sequence). CDR3 length: 14 amino acids. CDR3 residues: CAWSVGQPGNTIYF. The CDR3 DNA sequence: TGTGCCTGGAGCGTGGGACAGCCTGGAAACACCATATATTTT.

The rearrangement links TRBV6-2 or TRBV6-3 to TRBJ2-2; no reliable D call. This CDR3 is built from 12 residues. V lost 6 bases and J 13 bases, leaving 15 bases between the germline ends. Looked up from germline, CDR1 is MNHEY and CDR2 is SVGEGT. The CDR3 bases are TGTGCCAGCAGCGATCGGGTCCGCGGGCTGTTTTTT. This codes for CASSDRVRGLFF.

This chain uses TRBV20-1 with TRBJ2-3; 9 bases match TRBD2. V gave up 6 bases and J gave up 2 bases; unmatched junction bases: 6. Per germline, CDR1 DFQATT and CDR2 SNEGSKA (reference sequence). The CDR3 loop spans 14 amino acids. CDR3 protein: CSANAGGNTDTQYF. CDR3 in DNA: TGCAGTGCCAATGCGGGAGGGAACACAGATACGCAGTATTTT.

The chain links TRBV6-2 or TRBV6-3 to TRBJ1-1; 7 positions agree with TRBD1. The J segment lost 4 bases and the V segment lost 5 bases, leaving 4 bases of the junction unmatched. CDR3 length: 13 amino acids. The germline CDR1 and CDR2 sequences are MNHEY and SVGEGT. The CDR3 reads CASSDDRVTEAFF. CDR3 nucleotides: TGTGCCAGCAGTGACGACAGGGTCACTGAAGCTTTCTTT.

The V call is TRBV28, the J call TRBJ2-1; D is uncertain. Trimming took 5 bases from V and 12 from J, leaving 23 bases between them. The CDR3 spans 15 residues. Germline CDR1 reads MDHEN; CDR2 reads SYDVKM. The CDR3, as DNA: TGTGCCAGCAGTCCCACTTCGCCGGGCAAAACGATGCAGTTCTTC. It encodes CASSPTSPGKTMQFF.

The gene calls are TRBV20-1 and TRBJ2-3, with 13 bases that match TRBD2. Germline V lookup: CDR1 DFQATT, CDR2 SNEGSKA (reference sequence). CDR3 length: 15 amino acids. Trimming cost V 6 bases and J 4 bases; bases outside gene matches: 7. CDR3 sequence: CSADTSGRGSDTQYF. The CDR3 DNA is TGCAGTGCGGACACTAGCGGGAGGGGGTCAGATACGCAGTATTTT.

The chain uses TRBV28 and TRBJ2-2; 10 bases match TRBD2. Trimming took 4 bases from V and 8 from J; bases not matched to a gene: 7. The CDR3 loop spans 15 amino acids. Per germline, CDR1 MDHEN and CDR2 SYDVKM. In nucleotides, the CDR3 is TGTGCCAGCAGTTCCCCAACGGGACTAGCGGGGGAGCTGTTTTTT. It specifies CASSSPTGLAGELFF.

The V gene is TRBV20-1, the J gene TRBJ2-1, with D possibly TRBD1 on 6 matching bases. The CDR3 loop spans 14 amino acids. V was pared by 5 bases and J by 2 bases, with 13 bases between. Germline CDR1 DFQATT, CDR2 SNEGSKA (reference sequence). CDR3 sequence (DNA): TGCAGTGCTTACGACAGGCCCCCCTACAATGAGCAGTTCTTC. This sequence encodes CSAYDRPPYNEQFF.

This clonotype was seen at least ten times. The chain couples TRBV6-5 to TRBJ2-7; the D gene is possibly TRBD1 (6 bases). Germline V CDR1 and CDR2: MNHEY, SVGAGI. The CDR3 sequence is 14 residues long. V gave up 6 bases and J gave up 2 bases, with 14 bases separating them. CDR3 loop: CASRKNRDTYEQYF. The CDR3 region has the DNA TGTGCCAGCAGAAAAAACAGGGATACCTACGAGCAGTACTTC.